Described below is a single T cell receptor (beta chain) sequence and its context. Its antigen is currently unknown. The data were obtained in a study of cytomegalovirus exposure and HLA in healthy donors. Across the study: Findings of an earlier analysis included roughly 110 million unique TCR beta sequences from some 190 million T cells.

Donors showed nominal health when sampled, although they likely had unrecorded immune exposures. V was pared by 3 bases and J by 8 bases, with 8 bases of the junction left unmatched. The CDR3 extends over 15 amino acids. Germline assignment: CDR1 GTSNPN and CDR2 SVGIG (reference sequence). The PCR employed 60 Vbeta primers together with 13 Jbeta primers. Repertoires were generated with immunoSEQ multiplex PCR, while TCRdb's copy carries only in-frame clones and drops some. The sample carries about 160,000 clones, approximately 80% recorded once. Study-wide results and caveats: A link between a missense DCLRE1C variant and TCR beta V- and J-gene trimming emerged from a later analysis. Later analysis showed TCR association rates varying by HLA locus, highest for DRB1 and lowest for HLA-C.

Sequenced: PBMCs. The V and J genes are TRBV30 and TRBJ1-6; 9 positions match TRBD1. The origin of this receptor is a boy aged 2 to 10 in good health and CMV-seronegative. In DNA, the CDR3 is TGTGCCTGGAGAAAAAGGGGGACAGGGTATTCACCCCTCCACTTT. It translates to CAWRKRGTGYSPLHF.